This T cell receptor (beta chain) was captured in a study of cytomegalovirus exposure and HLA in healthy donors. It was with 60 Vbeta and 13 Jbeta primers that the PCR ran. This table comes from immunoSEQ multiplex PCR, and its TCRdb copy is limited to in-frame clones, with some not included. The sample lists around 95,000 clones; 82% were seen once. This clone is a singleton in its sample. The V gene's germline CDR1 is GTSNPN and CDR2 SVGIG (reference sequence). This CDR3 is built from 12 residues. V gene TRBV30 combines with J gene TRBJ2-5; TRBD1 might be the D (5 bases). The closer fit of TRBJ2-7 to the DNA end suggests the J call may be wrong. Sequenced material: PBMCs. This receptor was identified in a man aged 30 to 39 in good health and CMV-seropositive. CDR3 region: CAWRGASYEQYF. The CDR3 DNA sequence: TGTGCCTGGAGAGGGGCCTCCTACGAGCAGTACTTC.